These 16 T cell receptor beta chains were sequenced from one sample in a study of molecular identifiers for immune sequencing clone quantification (dated by TCRdb to between 2017 and 2018). The method behind the library was PCR. The run used an Illumina HiSeq 4000. Clones were called with MiXCR by TCRdb after fastp trimmed the public reads at Q25, and only in-frame beta chains were retained. Rows are unified per CDR3 protein, each entry keeping the most common DNA and genes. The sample table lists 460,000 or so distinct CDR3 sequences, about 21% of them with a count of one. The ten largest clones represent around 0.84% of the sample. Sequenced: naive CD8+ T cells from blood, with Jurkat cell RNA spiked in. Interpreted using the paper, the cell subset or site label stands for: FACS-sorted CD8+CD4-CCR7+CD45RA+ naive T cells. These receptors were obtained from a human donor in good health. Some libraries in this study had Jurkat cell RNA spiked in.

Many counts were recorded for this clonotype. The chain is built from TRBV5-5 and TRBJ1-1, with D possibly matching TRBD1 (6 bases). CDR1 SGHKS and CDR2 YYEKEE come from the germline V gene (reference sequence). Trimming removed 4 bases from V and 5 bases from J, with 18 bases in between. The CDR3 runs to 15 residues. The CDR3 sequence: CASSLSDWRGTEAFF. Written as DNA, the CDR3 is TGTGCCAGCAGCCTGTCTGACTGGAGGGGGACTGAAGCTTTCTTT.

The chain recombines TRBV4-1 with TRBJ1-4; a weak D match, TRBD1 (6 bases). The CDR3 has 15 amino acids. Trimming took off 1 base at V and 7 bases at J, with 13 bases between the two ends. CDR1 MGHRA and CDR2 YSYEKL come from the germline V gene. The DNA of the CDR3 is TGCGCCAGCAGCCAAGTAGGGGGGCGCGGTGAAAAACTGTTTTTT. It encodes CASSQVGGRGEKLFF.

This clonotype was seen ten or more times. The chain couples TRBV6-5 to TRBJ1-1; 8 bases map to TRBD1. The CDR3 loop spans 14 amino acids. After removal of 1 base from V and 4 bases from J, the junction contained 2 bases not matched to a gene. Germline CDR1 is MNHEY and CDR2 is SVGAGI. The CDR3 DNA is TGTGCCAGCAGTTACTTAGACAGGGGCACTGAAGCTTTCTTT. It encodes CASSYLDRGTEAFF.

Concerning this clonotype: A junction end diverges from the germline sequence, so it may reflect a read error. The V call is TRBV12-3 or TRBV12-4, the J call TRBJ1-1, with D uncertain. The CDR3 length is 13 residues. This chain's CDR3 is CANSLSGYTEAFF. Here the CDR3 DNA reads TGTGCCAACAGTTTAAGCGGATACACTGAAGCTTTCTTT.

The V gene is TRBV12-3 or TRBV12-4, the J gene TRBJ2-3; D ambiguous. The CDR3 totals 17 residues. Between the trimmed V and J ends, which lost 4 bases and 3 bases, there was a span of 20 bases. The CDR3 nucleotides read TGTGCCAGCAGTTGGGATAAAGCTTACTCAAGTACAGATACGCAGTATTTT. This sequence encodes CASSWDKAYSSTDTQYF.

The chain employs TRBV3-1 and TRBJ2-2, with D possibly being TRBD1 (5 bases). The CDR3 has 16 amino acids. Trimming left V 1 base short and J 3 bases short, with 12 bases between. Per germline, CDR1 LGHDT and CDR2 YNNKEL (reference sequence). The DNA of the CDR3 is TGTGCCAGCAGCCAAGTTTCACAGGCCTACACCGGGGAGCTGTTTTTT. Amino acid sequence: CASSQVSQAYTGELFF.

This clonotype was found a few times. The rearrangement links TRBV7-6 to TRBJ2-5; D gene uncertain. Germline V CDR1 and CDR2: SGHVS, FNYEAQ. The V end lost 4 bases, the J end lost 5 bases, and 14 bases lay between the germline ends. This CDR3 has 14 residues. This chain's CDR3 is CASSYTYSRETQYF. CDR3 coding DNA: TGTGCCAGCAGCTACACGTACTCCAGGGAGACCCAGTACTTC.

This clonotype was seen repeatedly, ten times or more. The chain links TRBV6-5 to TRBJ2-1, with a tentative D call TRBD2 (5 bases). This CDR3 is built from 13 residues. Trimming took off 3 bases at V and 9 bases at J, with 12 bases between the two ends. CDR1 and CDR2 (germline): MNHEY, SVGAGI. The CDR3 loop is CASSYFSGSEQFF. DNA for the CDR3: TGTGCCAGCAGTTATTTTTCGGGGTCTGAGCAGTTCTTC.

This clonotype appeared many times. The rearrangement uses TRBV29-1 and TRBJ2-6; TRBD1 might be the D (5 bases). Trimming took 0 bases from V and 1 from J, leaving 13 bases between them. Germline CDR1 and CDR2: SQVTM and ANQGSEA. The CDR3 is 17 amino acids. For the CDR3, the DNA is TGCAGCGTTGAAGATCCCCACCCAGGGTCTGGGGCCAACGTCCTGACTTTC. This sequence encodes CSVEDPHPGSGANVLTF.

The sample holds a few counts of this clonotype. This rearrangement joins TRBV4-1 to TRBJ2-5; D may be TRBD2 (5 bases). The CDR3 is 14 amino acids. The germline V gene encodes CDR1 MGHRA and CDR2 YSYEKL. Deletions cut 10 bases from V and 5 bases from J, with 20 bases between. The CDR3 nucleotides read TGCGCCACCTCAGCTCCGGGGTCCCGGGAGACCCAGTACTTC. Protein: CATSAPGSRETQYF.

This clonotype was counted a few times. The chain recombines TRBV20-1 with TRBJ2-5; possible D gene TRBD2, 5 bases. Trimming took off 6 bases at V and 5 bases at J, with 13 bases between the two ends. The germline V gene encodes CDR1 DFQATT and CDR2 SNEGSKA (reference sequence). There are 12 residues in the CDR3. CDR3 sequence: CSAPRRRETQYF. CDR3 nucleotides: TGCAGTGCCCCCAGGCGGAGGGAGACCCAGTACTTC.

There are a few counts of this clonotype. The rearrangement uses TRBV12-3 or TRBV12-4 and TRBJ2-7; D gene uncertain. The CDR3 has 12 residues. The V end was cut by 7 bases, the J end by 3 bases, with 10 bases between. As DNA, the CDR3 is TGTGCCAGCACCTTCCCAGGCTACGAGCAGTACTTC. As protein: CASTFPGYEQYF.

This clonotype has just a few counts. The CDR3 DNA reads TGCGCCAGCTGGGGGCATTTCACAGATACGCAGTATTTT. Translating gives CASWGHFTDTQYF. The J gene is TRBJ2-3, the V gene TRBV5-1, with a possible D match to TRBD1 (6 bases). Deletions cut 7 bases from V and 2 bases from J, with 11 bases between. This CDR3 comprises 13 residues. The germline gives CDR1 SGHRS, CDR2 YFSETQ.

This clonotype came up a few times. The chain recombines TRBV4-2 with TRBJ2-1; TRBD2 matches 11 bases. V shed 4 bases, J shed 5 bases, and the junction held 4 bases outside the gene matches. Germline V gene sequence: CDR1 LGHNA, CDR2 YNFKEQ. CDR3 size: 15 residues. CDR3 in DNA: TGTGCCAGCAGCCCGGGACTAGCGGCTAACAATGAGCAGTTCTTC. It is translated as CASSPGLAANNEQFF.

The sample holds a few counts of this clonotype. In DNA form, the CDR3 reads TGTGCCAGTAGTATGGAACTAGCGAGCTCCTACGAGCAGTACTTC. Translation: CASSMELASSYEQYF. This chain joins TRBV19 and TRBJ2-7, with 7 bases matching TRBD2. CDR1 is LNHDA, CDR2 SQIVND, per germline (reference sequence). The CDR3 length is 15 residues. Trimming removed 3 bases from V and 0 bases from J; junction bases left unmatched: 5. The full variable domain, completed using reference TRBV19 and TRBJ2-7, is DGGITQSPKYLFRKEGQNVTLSCEQNLNHDAMYWYRQDPGQGLRLIYYSQIVNDFQKGDIAEGYSVSREKKESFPLTVTSAQKNPTAFYLCASSMELASSYEQYFGPGTRLTVT.

In this sample, this clonotype turned up many times. This chain links TRBV7-2 with TRBJ1-5; D gene unclear. Germline CDR1 reads SGHTA; CDR2 reads FQGNSA. The CDR3 totals 15 residues. V was pared by 5 bases and J by 0 bases, with 11 bases between. The CDR3 DNA follows: TGTGCCAGCAGCGTGGACCCCCTTAGCAATCAGCCCCAGCATTTT. It translates to CASSVDPLSNQPQHF.